The source of this T cell receptor beta chain is a study of blood T cell repertoires in COVID-19. For the study at large: Researchers got acute and convalescent COVID-19 samples from the United States, Italy and Spain. Sources were T cells, B-cell-depleted T cells, or PBMCs; the material itself was cDNA or gDNA.

How the authors handled the data: Quantification of nucleated cells was approximated via reference gene primer amplification. Here immunoSEQ multiplex PCR was the method, and the copy in TCRdb shows in-frame clones only, minus some. V and J calls and clone size are those listed in that table; D and trimming were worked out from the DNA. Of over 400,000 clones in the sample, roughly 88% were seen once. With 1 base clipped from V and 5 bases from J, the junction kept 10 bases outside the gene matches. Germline V gene lookup returns CDR1 SGHVS and CDR2 FNYEAQ. CDR3 size: 18 residues. The sample was peripheral blood. The chain combines TRBV7-6 with TRBJ2-5, with TRBD2 matching over 13 bases. This clonotype was sampled from a woman in her twenties or thirties with active or convalescent COVID-19. The CDR3 DNA reads as TGTGCCAGCAGCTTAGGGACTAGCGGGGGCGAATCTGGGGAGACCCAGTACTTC. It specifies CASSLGTSGGESGETQYF.